Below are 11 T cell receptor beta chains sequenced from a single sample in a study of shared clonotypes between healthy human individuals (dated by TCRdb to about 2020). Receptors were amplified or captured by the immunoSEQ multiplex PCR assay. The table was pulled from immuneACCESS by TCRdb, which kept in-frame rearrangements only. Such tables lose some clones; where checked, under half of the loss comes from unresolved V genes, and the rest has no known cause. The sample table shows about 1.5 million clones, and 95% to 99% are seen once. The ten largest clones capture around 0.47% of the sample. The material sequenced was naive CD4+ T cells sorted from blood. Taken with the paper, the label for cell subset or site translates to: CD45RA+ positively selected. Receptor source: a man aged 25-45 years in good health.

The chain carries TRBV28 and TRBJ2-7, with 7 bases fitting TRBD2. Germline V gene sequence: CDR1 MDHEN, CDR2 SYDVKM. V was pared by 6 bases and J by 1 base, with 6 bases of the junction left unmatched. The CDR3 has 14 amino acids. CDR3 sequence: CASRPSSGSYEQYF. The CDR3 coding sequence is TGTGCCAGCAGGCCGTCTAGCGGTTCCTACGAGCAGTACTTC. Full variable domain (rest looked up from reference TRBV28 and TRBJ2-7): DVKVTQSSRYLVKRTGEKVFLECVQDMDHENMFWYRQDPGLGLRLIYFSYDVKMKEKGDIPEGYSVSREKKERFSLILESASTNQTSMYLCASRPSSGSYEQYFGPGTRLTVT.

This chain connects TRBV19 to TRBJ2-1, with D uncertain. V lost 4 bases to trimming and J lost 9 bases, with 7 bases between them. CDR3 length: 11 residues. CDR1 and CDR2 from the germline V gene are LNHDA and SQIVND (reference sequence). The CDR3 loop reads CASSRAFEQFF. The CDR3, as DNA: TGTGCCAGTAGTAGGGCCTTTGAGCAGTTCTTC.

The V call is TRBV7-2, the J call TRBJ2-7; tentative D call: TRBD2 (6 bases). The CDR3 consists of 15 residues. Trimming pared 1 base from V and 4 bases from J, leaving 14 bases between. Germline lookup yields CDR1 SGHTA and CDR2 FQGNSA. In nucleotides, the CDR3 is TGTGCCAGCAGCTTAGAGGGTATGGAGGGGTACGAGCAGTACTTC. Its translation: CASSLEGMEGYEQYF.

The chain uses TRBV6-1 and TRBJ1-5; no reliable D call. This CDR3 contains 15 residues. V shed 2 bases and J shed 0 bases, with 8 bases lying between them. Per germline, CDR1 MNHNS and CDR2 SASEGT. Here the CDR3 DNA reads TGTGCCAGCAGTGAATTGGAATATAGCAATCAGCCCCAGCATTTT. This sequence encodes CASSELEYSNQPQHF.

This clone has just one count. The chain employs TRBV7-2 and TRBJ1-1, with 10 bases that match TRBD1. J gave up 7 bases and V 4 bases, and 6 bases lay outside the gene matches. CDR3 length: 14 residues. Germline V lookup: CDR1 SGHTA, CDR2 FQGNSA. This chain's CDR3 is CASSSQDRGLEAFF. CDR3 coding DNA: TGTGCCAGCAGCTCACAAGACAGGGGGCTTGAAGCTTTCTTT.

The chain carries TRBV5-4 and TRBJ2-2; D might be TRBD2 (5 bases). With 3 bases removed from V and 5 bases from J, the gap between germline ends came to 20 bases. The germline CDR1 and CDR2 sequences are SGHNT and YYREEE (reference sequence). The CDR3 contains 17 residues. CDR3 DNA: TGTGCCAGCAGCTCTATCGCCGGGATGCCCGGAACCGGGGAGCTGTTTTTT. This sequence encodes CASSSIAGMPGTGELFF.

This chain connects TRBV7-2 to TRBJ2-1; 8 positions match TRBD1. The CDR3 is made up of 13 amino acids. Germline CDR1 is SGHTA and CDR2 is FQGNSA. V trimming: 5 bases; J trimming: 15 bases; junction bases outside the gene matches: 12. The CDR3 DNA reads TGTGCCAGCAGCCTCACAACCAGGACAGGGAGGTTCTTC. Translated: CASSLTTRTGRFF.

As to this clone: Other DNA sequences within the sample encode an identical CDR3. The chain couples TRBV5-6 to TRBJ2-1; D call uncertain. V dropped 2 bases and J dropped 4 bases, with 4 bases sitting between them. Germline V gives CDR1 SGHDT, CDR2 YYEEEE. The CDR3 contains 12 residues. DNA of the CDR3: TGTGCCAGCAGCTTATCGTACAATGAGCAGTTCTTC. Translated: CASSLSYNEQFF.

This clone has just one count. V is TRBV7-9 and J is TRBJ2-7; the D gene is possibly TRBD1 (6 bases). This CDR3 region has 17 residues. The V gene lost 5 bases and the J gene lost 1 base, with 21 bases spanning the gap. Germline assignment: CDR1 SEHNR and CDR2 FQNEAQ (reference sequence). CDR3 sequence reads: CASSPGTSRLMSYEQYF. As DNA, the CDR3 is TGTGCCAGCAGCCCCGGGACATCGCGTCTAATGTCCTACGAGCAGTACTTC.

The rearrangement links TRBV6-6 to TRBJ2-7; D is perhaps TRBD1 or TRBD2 (5 bases each). The germline V and J ends were trimmed by 10 bases and 3 bases, with 19 bases remaining between them. Per germline, CDR1 MNHNY and CDR2 SVGAGI (reference sequence). The CDR3 contains 14 residues. Here the CDR3 reads CATRKTGTIYEQYF. The DNA of the CDR3 is TGTGCCACCAGAAAGACTGGGACGATCTACGAGCAGTACTTC.

V usage is TRBV7-9 and J usage is TRBJ1-4; D possibly corresponds to TRBD1 (6 bases). Trimming left V 7 bases short and J 5 bases short, with 17 bases between. Looked up from germline, CDR1 is SEHNR and CDR2 is FQNEAQ (reference sequence). The CDR3 contains 15 residues. DNA of the CDR3: TGTGCCAGCACCTTGATGGGGGGCGGGAATGAAAAACTGTTTTTT. Its protein product is CASTLMGGGNEKLFF.